The rows below give T cell receptor beta chains drawn from one sample of a study of beta chain features in type 1 diabetes. The table came from immunoSEQ multiplex PCR; TCRdb's copy has only in-frame clones and leaves some out. Here the sample spans over 300,000 clones, 7% to 10% being singletons. The material sequenced was central memory CD4+ T cells from blood. All receptors come from a man aged 25 to 45 with type 1 diabetes. CDR3s include the opening cysteine and the closing phenylalanine or tryptophan. D genes are given only for firm matches. For some rows the clone size is stated as once, few or many, or as a class when expanded; others skip it.

>TRBJ2-7|TRBD1|TRBV25-1|.
TGTGCCAGTCTTAGGCACAGGGGTAGCTACGAGCAGTACTTC
CASLRHRGSYEQYF
>TRBJ2-2|.|TRBV9|few
TGTGCCAGCAGCTCCACGAACACCGGGGAGCTGTTTTTT
CASSSTNTGELFF
>TRBJ2-2|.|TRBV5-8|few
TGTGCCAGCAGCAGGGGACCGAACACCGGGGAGCTGTTTTTT
CASSRGPNTGELFF
>TRBJ2-7|.|TRBV18|few
TGTGCCAGCTCGATTGGATACGAGCAGTACTTC
CASSIGYEQYF
>TRBJ2-3|.|TRBV6-5|.
TGTGCCAGCAGGTCCACAGATACGCAGTATTTT
CASRSTDTQYF
>TRBJ1-2|.|TRBV5-1|many
TGCGCCAGCAGCTTGGATCAAGGGGTGGATGGCTACACCTTC
CASSLDQGVDGYTF
>TRBJ2-5|.|TRBV10-3|.
TGTGCCATCAGTGAGGGTAGCCAAGAGACCCAGTACTTC
CAISEGSQETQYF
>TRBJ1-1|TRBD1|TRBV7-9|.
TGTGCCAGCAGCTTAGGATCAGGGGGGCGGAGAACTGAAGCTTTCTTT
CASSLGSGGRRTEAFF
>TRBJ2-3|TRBD2|TRBV10-3|few
TGTGCCATCAGGAAGACTAGCGGGGGTTCGGATACGCAGTATTTT
CAIRKTSGGSDTQYF
>TRBJ2-1|.|TRBV27|many
TGTGCCAGCAGTTTATACCCCAGTAAGCCTGCATACAATGAGCAGTTCTTC
CASSLYPSKPAYNEQFF
>TRBJ1-1|TRBD1|TRBV9|few
TGTGCCAGCAGCGACCACAGGGGAACTTCGGCAGCTTTCTTT
CASSDHRGTSAAFF
>TRBJ2-5|.|TRBV5-6|few
TGTGCCAGCAGCGACCAACAAGAGACCCAGTACTTC
CASSDQQETQYF
>TRBJ2-6|TRBD1|TRBV23-1|few
TGCGCCAGCAGCAAAAGGACAGGGTCTGGGGCCAACGTCCTGACTTTC
CASSKRTGSGANVLTF
>TRBJ1-2|TRBD1|TRBV28|.
TGTGCCAGCAGTCCACCCGGACAGGGGGCCTCTTATGGCTACACCTTC
CASSPPGQGASYGYTF
>TRBJ2-6|.|TRBV19|few
TGTGCCAGTACCCCAGGGGCAGTGTCTGGGGCCAACGTCCTGACTTTC
CASTPGAVSGANVLTF
>TRBJ2-3|TRBD2|TRBV7-2|.
TGTGCCAGCAGCGAGTGGGGACTAGCGGTTGCAGATACGCAGTATTTT
CASSEWGLAVADTQYF
>TRBJ2-3|TRBD2|TRBV27|.
TGTGCCAGCAGTTCCAATATCCTAGCGGGGGGGCGAGATACGCAGTATTTT
CASSSNILAGGRDTQYF
>TRBJ2-3|.|TRBV7-9|few
TGTGCCAGCAGCTACGCCGTGGCTAGCGGCACAGATACGCAGTATTTT
CASSYAVASGTDTQYF
>TRBJ1-2|TRBD1|TRBV5-4|few
TGTGCCAGCAGCTTGGTTGGACAGGGCTATGGCTACACCTTC
CASSLVGQGYGYTF
>TRBJ1-6|.|TRBV10-3|few
TGTGCCATCAGTGAGCAGAAACGAAATAGTCCCCTCCACTTT
CAISEQKRNSPLHF
>TRBJ1-2|.|TRBV27|few
TGTGCCAGCAGTTTATCTAAGGGGGGTGGCTACACCTTC
CASSLSKGGGYTF
>TRBJ2-7|.|TRBV5-1|few
TGCGCCAGCAGCTTGTCGGCGGGGGCCTACTACGAGCAGTACTTC
CASSLSAGAYYEQYF
>TRBJ2-7|TRBD1|TRBV7-2|.
TGTGCCAGCAGCCACGGGACAGGATCCTACGAGCAGTACTTC
CASSHGTGSYEQYF
>TRBJ2-4|.|TRBV11-2|.
TGTGCCAGCAGCTTAAACCCAGGGGTTGGGAACATTCAGTACTTC
CASSLNPGVGNIQYF
>TRBJ2-1|TRBD2|TRBV23-1|few
TGCGCCAGCAGCGGGACAGAGCCCGGGACTAGCATCGATGAGCAGTTCTTC
CASSGTEPGTSIDEQFF
>TRBJ2-5|.|TRBV10-3|.
TGTGCCATCACCCCCGACGGAAAAGAGACCCAGTACTTC
CAITPDGKETQYF
>TRBJ2-3|TRBD2|TRBV19|.
TGTGCCAGTAGTATGAGGTCCGGGGGGGCTCGTACGCAGTATTTT
CASSMRSGGARTQYF
>TRBJ1-2|.|TRBV15|.
TGTGCCACCAGCAGAGATCCCGAGACTAACTATGGCTACACCTTC
CATSRDPETNYGYTF
>TRBJ2-3|.|TRBV7-2|.
TGTGCCAGCAGCTTGGTTGAGGCCCCCGCATATTCAAGCACAGATACGCAGTATTTT
CASSLVEAPAYSSTDTQYF
>TRBJ2-1|TRBD2|TRBV6-5|.
TGTGCCAGCAGTTGGGCTCGCGGGAGGGATGAGCAGTTCTTC
CASSWARGRDEQFF
>TRBJ1-4|TRBD1|TRBV11-2|few
TGTGCCAGCAGCTTAGTAGGGGGCGGCATTGAAAAACTGTTTTTT
CASSLVGGGIEKLFF
>TRBJ2-3|.|TRBV19|.
TGTGCCAGTAGTTCGGTCAACACAGATACGCAGTATTTT
CASSSVNTDTQYF
>TRBJ2-1|TRBD2|TRBV18|few
TGTGCCAGCTCACGAAGCGGGGTCGCCTACAATGAGCAGTTCTTC
CASSRSGVAYNEQFF
>TRBJ2-1|TRBD1|TRBV7-7|.
TGTGCTAGCAGCCCTGCCACGGGACAGGGATGGACTGAGCAGTTCTTC
CASSPATGQGWTEQFF
>TRBJ1-2|.|TRBV2|.
TGTGCCAGCAGTGAGGAGGGGAACTATGGCTACACCTTC
CASSEEGNYGYTF
>TRBJ2-3|.|TRBV15|few
TGTGCCACCAGCGGAGCGGAAGATACGCAGTATTTT
CATSGAEDTQYF
>TRBJ2-2|.|TRBV29-1|many
TGCAGCGTTGAAGGGACAGCGAACACCGGGGAGCTGTTTTTT
CSVEGTANTGELFF
>TRBJ2-7|TRBD2|TRBV5-1|few
TGCGCCAGCACCCCTAGCGGGGGCTCCTACGAGCAGTACTTC
CASTPSGGSYEQYF
>TRBJ2-5|TRBD2|TRBV6-5|.
TGTGCCAGCAACGGCCTAGCGGGCCAAGAGACCCAGTACTTC
CASNGLAGQETQYF